This T cell receptor (beta chain) was observed in a study of shared clonotypes between healthy human individuals. The naive CD8 fraction comprised CD45RO-negative cells positively selected for CCR7 and excluded terminally differentiated effector memory CD45RA+ cells. Only in-frame clones appear in the TCRdb table, and some are missing; sequencing was by immunoSEQ multiplex PCR. The sample records about 750,000 clones, around 92% being singletons. V was cut by 1 base and J by 4 bases, with 10 bases left in between. This CDR3 region has 15 residues. In germline, CDR1 is SGHAT, CDR2 FQNNGV. What was sequenced was naive CD8+ T cells sorted from blood. This receptor was taken from a man aged 25-45 years in good health. The V and J genes are TRBV11-2 and TRBJ1-4; D gene ambiguous. The CDR3: CASSLARRYNEKLFF. CDR3 DNA sequence: TGTGCCAGCAGCTTAGCTAGGCGTTATAATGAAAAACTGTTTTTT.